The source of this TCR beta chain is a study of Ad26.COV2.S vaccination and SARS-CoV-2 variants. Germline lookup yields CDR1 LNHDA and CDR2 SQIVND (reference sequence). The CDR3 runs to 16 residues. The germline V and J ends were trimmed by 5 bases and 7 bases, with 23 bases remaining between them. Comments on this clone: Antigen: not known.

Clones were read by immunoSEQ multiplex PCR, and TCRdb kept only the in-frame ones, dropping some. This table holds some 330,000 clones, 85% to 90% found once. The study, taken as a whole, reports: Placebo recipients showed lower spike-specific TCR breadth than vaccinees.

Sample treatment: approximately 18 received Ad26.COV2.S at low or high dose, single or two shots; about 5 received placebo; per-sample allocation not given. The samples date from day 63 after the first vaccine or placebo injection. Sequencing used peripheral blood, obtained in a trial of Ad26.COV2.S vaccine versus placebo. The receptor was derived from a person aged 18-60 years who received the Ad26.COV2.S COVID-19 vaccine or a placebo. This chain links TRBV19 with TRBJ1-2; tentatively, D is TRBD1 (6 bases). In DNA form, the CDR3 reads TGTGCCAGTAGTTCAGGGGACCCATATTTCATGGGTGGCTACACCTTC. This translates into CASSSGDPYFMGGYTF. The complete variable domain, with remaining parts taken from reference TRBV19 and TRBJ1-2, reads DGGITQSPKYLFRKEGQNVTLSCEQNLNHDAMYWYRQDPGQGLRLIYYSQIVNDFQKGDIAEGYSVSREKKESFPLTVTSAQKNPTAFYLCASSSGDPYFMGGYTFGSGTRLTVV.